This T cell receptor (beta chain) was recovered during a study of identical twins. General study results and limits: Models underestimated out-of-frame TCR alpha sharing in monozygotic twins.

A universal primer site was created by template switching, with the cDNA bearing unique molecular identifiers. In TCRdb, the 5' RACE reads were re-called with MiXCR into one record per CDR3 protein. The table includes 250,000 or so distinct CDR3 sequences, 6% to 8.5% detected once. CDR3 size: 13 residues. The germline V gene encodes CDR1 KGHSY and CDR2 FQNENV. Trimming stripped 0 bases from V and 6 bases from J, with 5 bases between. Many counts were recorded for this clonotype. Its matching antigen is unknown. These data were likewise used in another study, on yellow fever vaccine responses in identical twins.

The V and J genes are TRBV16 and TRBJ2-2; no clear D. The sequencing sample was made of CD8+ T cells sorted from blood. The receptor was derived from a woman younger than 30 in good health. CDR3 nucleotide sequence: TGTGCCAGCAGCCAATCGAAGGCCGGGGAGCTGTTTTTT. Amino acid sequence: CASSQSKAGELFF. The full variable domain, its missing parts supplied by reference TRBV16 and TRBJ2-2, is GEEVAQTPKHLVRGEGQKAKLYCAPIKGHSYVFWYQQVLKNEFKFLISFQNENVFDETGMPKERFSAKCLPNSPCSLEIQATKLEDSAVYFCASSQSKAGELFFGEGSRLTVL.